This note documents a single T cell receptor (beta chain) sequence. The data belong to a study of OX40 agonist ivuxolimab in advanced cancers. CDR3 length: 15 residues. CDR1 is SGHTA, CDR2 FQGNSA, per germline. V was trimmed by 5 bases and J by 3 bases, leaving 17 bases between them. The table came from immunoSEQ multiplex PCR; TCRdb's copy has only in-frame clones and leaves some out. Counted here are 66,000 or so clones, 80% to 85% occurring once; the ten biggest clones make up roughly 4.2%. This material consisted of CD4+ or CD8+ T cells sorted from blood, taken in a trial of the OX40 agonist ivuxolimab. The sequence came from an adult with an advanced solid tumor such as melanoma, head and neck, liver or kidney cancer. The chain couples TRBV7-2 to TRBJ2-7, with D perhaps given as TRBD1 or TRBD2 (5 bases each). Written as DNA, the CDR3 is TGTGCCAGCAGCCCGTGGGACCAGTCCCTCTACGAGCAGTACTTC. This translates into CASSPWDQSLYEQYF.